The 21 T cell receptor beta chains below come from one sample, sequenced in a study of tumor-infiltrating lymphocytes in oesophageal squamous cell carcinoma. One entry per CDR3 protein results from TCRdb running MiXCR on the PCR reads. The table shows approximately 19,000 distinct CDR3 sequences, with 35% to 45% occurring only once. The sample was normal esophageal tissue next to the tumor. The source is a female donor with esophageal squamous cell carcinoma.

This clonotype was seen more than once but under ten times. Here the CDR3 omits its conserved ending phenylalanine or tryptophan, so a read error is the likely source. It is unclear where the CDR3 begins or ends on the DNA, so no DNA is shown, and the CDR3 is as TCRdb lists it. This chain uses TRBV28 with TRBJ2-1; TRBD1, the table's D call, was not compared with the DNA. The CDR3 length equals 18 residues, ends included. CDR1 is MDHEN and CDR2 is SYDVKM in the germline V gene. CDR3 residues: CASSPSTGGAYYGYTFGS.

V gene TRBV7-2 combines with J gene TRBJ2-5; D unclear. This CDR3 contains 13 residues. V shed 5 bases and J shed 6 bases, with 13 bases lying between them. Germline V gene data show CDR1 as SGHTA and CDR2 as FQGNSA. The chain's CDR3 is CASSPPVSQTQYF. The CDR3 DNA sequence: TGTGCCAGCAGCCCCCCAGTTTCGCAGACCCAGTACTTC.

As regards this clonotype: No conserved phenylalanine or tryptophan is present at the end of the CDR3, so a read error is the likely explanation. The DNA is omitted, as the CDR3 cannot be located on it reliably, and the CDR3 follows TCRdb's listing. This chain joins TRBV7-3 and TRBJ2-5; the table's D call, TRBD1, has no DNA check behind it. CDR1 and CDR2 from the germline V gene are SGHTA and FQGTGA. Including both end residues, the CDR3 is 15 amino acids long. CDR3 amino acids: CASSLDSDHGYTFGS.

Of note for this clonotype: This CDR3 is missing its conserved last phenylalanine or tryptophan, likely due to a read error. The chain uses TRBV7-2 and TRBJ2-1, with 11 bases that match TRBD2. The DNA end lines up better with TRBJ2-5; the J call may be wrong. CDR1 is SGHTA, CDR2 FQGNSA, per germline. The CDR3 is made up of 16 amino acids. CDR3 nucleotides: TGTGCCAGCAGCTTAGCCGGGACTAGCGGCCAAGAGACCCAGTACTGC. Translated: CASSLAGTSGQETQYC.

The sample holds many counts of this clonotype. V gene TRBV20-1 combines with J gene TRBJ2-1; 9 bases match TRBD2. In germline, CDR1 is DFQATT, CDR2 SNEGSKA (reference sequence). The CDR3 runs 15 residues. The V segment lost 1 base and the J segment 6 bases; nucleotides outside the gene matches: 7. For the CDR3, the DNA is TGCAGTGCTAGAGTGCGGGAGGGACTTAGCAATGAGCAGTTCTTC. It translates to CSARVREGLSNEQFF.

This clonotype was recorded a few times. The DNA for the CDR3 is TGTGCCAGCAGGGGGCTGGGGACGAGCTCCTACAATGAGCAGTTCTTC. Translation gives CASRGLGTSSYNEQFF. The chain has TRBV13 and TRBJ2-1, with D perhaps matching TRBD1 or TRBD2 (5 bases each). V lost 6 bases, J lost 0 bases, and 15 bases lay in between. Germline V gene lookup returns CDR1 PRHDT and CDR2 FYEKMQ (reference sequence). The CDR3 covers 16 residues.

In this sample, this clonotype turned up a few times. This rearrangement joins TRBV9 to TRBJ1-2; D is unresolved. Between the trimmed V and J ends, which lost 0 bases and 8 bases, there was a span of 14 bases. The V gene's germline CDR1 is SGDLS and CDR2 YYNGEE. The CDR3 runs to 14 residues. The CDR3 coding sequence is TGTGCCAGCAGCGTAGACGGGAGGGCTTGGGGCTACACCTTC. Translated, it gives CASSVDGRAWGYTF.

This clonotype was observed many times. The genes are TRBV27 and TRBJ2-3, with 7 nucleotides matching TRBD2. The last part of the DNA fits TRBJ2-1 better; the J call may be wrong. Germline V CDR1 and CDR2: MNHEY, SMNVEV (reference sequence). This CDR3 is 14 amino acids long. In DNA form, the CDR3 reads TGTGCCAGCAGTGTCCCCTCCAGGACTAGTCGGCAGTTCTTC. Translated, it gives CASSVPSRTSRQFF.

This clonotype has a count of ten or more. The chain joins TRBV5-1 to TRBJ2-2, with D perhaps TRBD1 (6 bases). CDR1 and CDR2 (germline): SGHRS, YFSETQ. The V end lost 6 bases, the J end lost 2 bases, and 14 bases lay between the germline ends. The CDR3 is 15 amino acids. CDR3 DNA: TGCGCCAGCACCCCCGGGACACTTAACACCGGGGAGCTGTTTTTT. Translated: CASTPGTLNTGELFF. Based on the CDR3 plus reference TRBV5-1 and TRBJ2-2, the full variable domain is KAGVTQTPRYLIKTRGQQVTLSCSPISGHRSVSWYQQTPGQGLQFLFEYFSETQRNKGNFPGRFSGRQFSNSRSEMNVSTLELGDSALYLCASTPGTLNTGELFFGEGSRLTVL.

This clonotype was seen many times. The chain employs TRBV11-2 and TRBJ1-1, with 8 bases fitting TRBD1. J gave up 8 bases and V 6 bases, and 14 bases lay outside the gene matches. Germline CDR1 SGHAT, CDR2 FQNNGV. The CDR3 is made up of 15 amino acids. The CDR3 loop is CASRVRDRSSSEAFF. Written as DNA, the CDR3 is TGTGCCAGCAGGGTACGGGACAGGAGCTCATCGGAAGCTTTCTTT.

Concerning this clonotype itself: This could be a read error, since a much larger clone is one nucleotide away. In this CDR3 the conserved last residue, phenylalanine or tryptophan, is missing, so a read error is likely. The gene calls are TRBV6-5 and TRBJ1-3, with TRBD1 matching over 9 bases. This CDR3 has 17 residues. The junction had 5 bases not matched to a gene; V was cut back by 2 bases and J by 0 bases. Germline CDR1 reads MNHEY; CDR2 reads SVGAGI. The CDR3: CASSYPGQGNSGNTIYL. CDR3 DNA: TGTGCCAGCAGTTACCCGGGACAGGGAAACTCTGGAAACACCATATATCTT.

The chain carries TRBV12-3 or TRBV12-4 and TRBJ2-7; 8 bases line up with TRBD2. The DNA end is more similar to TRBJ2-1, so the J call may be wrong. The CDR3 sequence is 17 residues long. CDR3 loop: CASTGSQLAGTNNEQFF. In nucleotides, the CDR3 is TGTGCCAGCACCGGCAGCCAATTAGCGGGGACGAACAATGAGCAGTTCTTC.

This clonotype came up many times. The CDR3 protein is CASSVGYEQYF. In nucleotides, the CDR3 is TGTGCCAGCAGTGTAGGGTATGAGCAGTACTTC. V and J are TRBV27 and TRBJ2-7; D is ambiguous. Between the trimmed V and J ends, which lost 5 bases and 7 bases, there was a span of 9 bases. This CDR3 is built from 11 residues. CDR1 and CDR2 (germline): MNHEY, SMNVEV (reference sequence).

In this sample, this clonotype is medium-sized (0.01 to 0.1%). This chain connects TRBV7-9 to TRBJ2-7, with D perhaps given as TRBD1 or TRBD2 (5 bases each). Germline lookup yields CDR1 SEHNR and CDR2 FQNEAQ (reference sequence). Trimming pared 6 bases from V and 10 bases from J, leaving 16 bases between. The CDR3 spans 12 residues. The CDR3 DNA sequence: TGTGCCAGCAGGGAGGAGGAAAGGGGACAGTACTTC. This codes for CASREEERGQYF.

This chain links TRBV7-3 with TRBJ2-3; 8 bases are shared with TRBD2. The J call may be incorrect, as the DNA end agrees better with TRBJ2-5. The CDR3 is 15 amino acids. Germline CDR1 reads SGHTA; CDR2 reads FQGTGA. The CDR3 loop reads CASSLVAGSQETQYF. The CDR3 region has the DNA TGTGCCAGCAGCCTGGTAGCGGGGTCCCAAGAGACCCAGTACTTC.

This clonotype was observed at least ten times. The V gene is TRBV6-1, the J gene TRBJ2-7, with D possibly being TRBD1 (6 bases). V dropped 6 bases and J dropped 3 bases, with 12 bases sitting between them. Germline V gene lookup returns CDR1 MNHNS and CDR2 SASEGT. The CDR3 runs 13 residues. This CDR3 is CASSRDKLYEQYF. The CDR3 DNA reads TGTGCCAGCAGCCGGGACAAACTCTACGAGCAGTACTTC.

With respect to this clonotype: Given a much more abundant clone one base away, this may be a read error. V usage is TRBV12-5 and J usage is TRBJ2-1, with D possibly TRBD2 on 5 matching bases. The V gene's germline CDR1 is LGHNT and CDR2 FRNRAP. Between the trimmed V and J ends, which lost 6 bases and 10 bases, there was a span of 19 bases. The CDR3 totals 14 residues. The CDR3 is CASGNSRGDREQFF. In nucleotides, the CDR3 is TGTGCTAGTGGCAACTCTCGGGGAGATAGGGAGCAGTTCTTC.

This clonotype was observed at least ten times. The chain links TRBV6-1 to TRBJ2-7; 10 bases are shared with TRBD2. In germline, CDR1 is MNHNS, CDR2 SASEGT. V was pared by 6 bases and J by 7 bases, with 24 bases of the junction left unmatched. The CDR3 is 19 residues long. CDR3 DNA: TGTGCCAGCAGCGGAGTGACTAGCGGGTATACCTACTACTACAATGAGCAGTACTTC. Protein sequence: CASSGVTSGYTYYYNEQYF.

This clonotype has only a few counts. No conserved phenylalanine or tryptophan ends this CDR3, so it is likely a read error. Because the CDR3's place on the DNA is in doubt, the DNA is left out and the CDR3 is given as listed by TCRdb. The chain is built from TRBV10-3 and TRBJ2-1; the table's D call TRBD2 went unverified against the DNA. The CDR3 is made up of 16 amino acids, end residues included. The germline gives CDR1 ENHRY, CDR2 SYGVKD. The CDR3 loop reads CAISESTGTYGYTFGS.

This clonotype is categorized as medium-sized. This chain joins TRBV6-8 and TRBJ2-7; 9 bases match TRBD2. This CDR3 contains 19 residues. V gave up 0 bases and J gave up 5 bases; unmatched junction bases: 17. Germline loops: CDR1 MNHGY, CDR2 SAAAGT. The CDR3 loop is CASSYSRGGEAGGPNEQYF. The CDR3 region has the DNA TGTGCCAGCAGTTACTCGAGGGGGGGCGAGGCGGGAGGGCCCAACGAGCAGTACTTC.

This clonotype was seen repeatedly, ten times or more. The CDR3 region is CASSLPRTGPDTQYF. CDR3 sequence (DNA): TGTGCCAGCAGCTTACCACGGACAGGGCCAGATACGCAGTATTTT. This sequence joins TRBV11-3 and TRBJ2-3, with 8 nucleotides matching TRBD1. The CDR3 extends over 15 amino acids. In germline, CDR1 is SGHNT, CDR2 YENEEA. Trimming took 2 bases from V and 4 from J; bases not matched to a gene: 5.